This TCR beta chain was sequenced for a study of human T cells and chemical hapten exposure. In the study overall: Sensitization used 2% DPC on about 2 cm by about 2 cm upper inner arm skin. Findings and caveats of the study: Counts of expanded TCRs (at PT1) showed a positive correlation with patch test score.

The time point was: patch test 3, about 24 weeks after DPC sensitization. As for treatment: therapeutic diphenylcyclopropenone sensitization with weekly scalp DPC. Drawing of blood took place ahead of applying each patch test. TCRdb processed the RACE reads anew with MiXCR; each CDR3 protein has one entry. The profile shows over 100,000 distinct CDR3 sequences, roughly 12% of them singletons. This clonotype was picked up a small number of times. Its antigen is as yet unknown. The CDR3 is 15 amino acids. Germline CDR1 and CDR2: SEHNR and FQNEAQ (reference sequence). J was trimmed by 5 bases and V by 3 bases; bases with no gene match: 4.

The material was whole blood, obtained in connection with sensitization to the hapten diphenylcyclopropenone (DPC). V gene TRBV7-9 combines with J gene TRBJ2-3; 11 positions agree with TRBD1. The sequence was collected from a woman aged 50 to 60 with alopecia areata. Some clones in this sample may be carry-over from other donors' samples. The CDR3 region is CASSFGDRGEDTQYF. The CDR3, as DNA: TGTGCCAGCAGCTTCGGGGACAGGGGGGAAGATACGCAGTATTTT. The complete variable domain, with remaining parts taken from reference TRBV7-9 and TRBJ2-3, reads DTGVSQNPRHKITKRGQNVTFRCDPISEHNRLYWYRQTLGQGPEFLTYFQNEAQLEKSRLLSDRFSAERPKGSFSTLEIQRTEQGDSAMYLCASSFGDRGEDTQYFGPGTRLTVL.